The 29 T cell receptor beta chains given below trace back to one sample, sequenced in a study of control samples from healthy donors and cancer patients. Clones were sequenced by immunoSEQ multiplex PCR, and TCRdb holds only the in-frame ones, with some missing. The data show roughly 130,000 clones, with roughly 91% seen just once and about 1.5% held by the top ten. Source material: PBMCs. The origin of the receptors is a man aged 50 or older with head and neck cancer.

This clone was observed once. The V call is TRBV24-1, the J call TRBJ2-1; no clear D. CDR1 is KGHDR, CDR2 SFDVKD, per germline. The length of the CDR3 is 11 residues. V lost 4 bases and J 9 bases, leaving 6 bases between the germline ends. The CDR3 is CATSDRREQFF. Here the CDR3 DNA reads TGTGCCACCAGTGACCGACGTGAGCAGTTCTTC.

The V gene is TRBV9, the J gene TRBJ2-2; 8 bases align to TRBD1. The CDR3 contains 13 residues. The V segment lost 3 bases and the J segment 7 bases; nucleotides outside the gene matches: 2. The germline V gene has CDR1 SGDLS and CDR2 YYNGEE. CDR3: CASSAGGYGELFF. CDR3 bases: TGTGCCAGCAGCGCAGGGGGCTACGGGGAGCTGTTTTTT.

The gene calls are TRBV7-8 and TRBJ2-7, with 13 bases fitting TRBD2. This CDR3 has 17 residues. The V segment lost 5 bases and the J segment 4 bases; nucleotides outside the gene matches: 11. The germline CDR1 and CDR2 sequences are SGHVS and FQNEAQ. CDR3 coding DNA: TGTGCCAGCAGCCCACGGGGGGGACTAGCGGGGACTTACGAGCAGTACTTC. Translation: CASSPRGGLAGTYEQYF.

The chain employs TRBV7-6 and TRBJ1-1; 8 bases are a match to TRBD1. There are 18 residues in the CDR3. Germline values: CDR1 SGHVS, CDR2 FNYEAQ. Trimming cost V 3 bases and J 7 bases; bases outside gene matches: 19. Here the CDR3 DNA reads TGTGCCAGCAGCTTGAGGCCAGGGGGCGCGGGGGCTGGGGGTGAAGCTTTCTTT. It is translated as CASSLRPGGAGAGGEAFF. Supplemented by reference TRBV7-6 and TRBJ1-1, the full variable domain reads GAGVSQSPRYKVTKRGQDVALRCDPISGHVSLYWYRQALGQGPEFLTYFNYEAQQDKSGLPNDRFSAERPEGSISTLTIQRTEQRDSAMYRCASSLRPGGAGAGGEAFFGQGTRLTVV.

This chain joins TRBV9 and TRBJ1-1; D is possibly TRBD1 (6 bases). This CDR3 has 14 amino acids. Germline CDR1 is SGDLS and CDR2 is YYNGEE. V was trimmed by 0 bases and J by 7 bases, leaving 13 bases between them. CDR3 loop: CASSVATGGYEAFF. CDR3 DNA sequence: TGTGCCAGCAGCGTAGCTACGGGGGGCTATGAAGCTTTCTTT.

The V and J genes are TRBV19 and TRBJ1-1; no definite D call. This CDR3 spans 12 amino acids. Germline assignment: CDR1 LNHDA and CDR2 SQIVND (reference sequence). The V end was cut by 7 bases, the J end by 7 bases, with 13 bases between. CDR3 protein: CASTSPTIEAFF. The CDR3 DNA reads TGTGCCAGTACCTCTCCCACTATTGAAGCTTTCTTT.

The rearrangement links TRBV5-1 to TRBJ1-3, with no clear D. This CDR3 has 14 amino acids. Germline assignment: CDR1 SGHRS and CDR2 YFSETQ. The germline V and J ends were trimmed by 4 bases and 0 bases, with 8 bases remaining between them. The CDR3 sequence is CASSLMTSGNTIYF. CDR3 DNA: TGCGCCAGCAGCCTGATGACCTCTGGAAACACCATATATTTT.

This clone showed up just a few times. The chain recombines TRBV28 with TRBJ1-4; 9 bases agree with TRBD1. The junction had 7 bases not matched to a gene; V was cut back by 7 bases and J by 16 bases. CDR3 length: 11 residues. CDR1 and CDR2 (germline): MDHEN, SYDVKM. The CDR3 loop is CASTRWDRAFF. Here the CDR3 DNA reads TGTGCCAGCACTCGTTGGGACAGGGCGTTTTTT.

The CDR3 nucleotides are TGTGCCAGCAGCCCACACGCTGGGGCCAACGTCCTGACTTTC. Translating it yields CASSPHAGANVLTF. This rearrangement joins TRBV9 to TRBJ2-6, with D unresolved. Germline V gene data show CDR1 as SGDLS and CDR2 as YYNGEE. This CDR3 region has 14 residues. The V end was cut by 4 bases, the J end by 2 bases, with 7 bases between.

The rearrangement uses TRBV5-1 and TRBJ2-3, with a tentative D call TRBD2 (6 bases). The CDR3 extends over 16 amino acids. In germline, CDR1 is SGHRS, CDR2 YFSETQ. V lost 4 bases to trimming and J lost 2 bases, with 17 bases between them. In DNA form, the CDR3 reads TGCGCCAGCAGCGCTGGTAGGGGAGGACTCACAGATACGCAGTATTTT. Protein sequence: CASSAGRGGLTDTQYF.

The chain links TRBV7-7 to TRBJ2-2, with 10 bases lining up with TRBD1. J was trimmed by 6 bases and V by 5 bases; bases with no gene match: 3. Germline CDR1 is SSHAT and CDR2 is FNYEAQ (reference sequence). This CDR3 has 14 amino acids. The CDR3 reads CASSRDRGAGELFF. As DNA, the CDR3 is TGTGCCAGCAGCCGGGACAGGGGAGCCGGGGAGCTGTTTTTT.

This clone was recorded once. The rearrangement links TRBV27 to TRBJ2-2, with 8 bases identical to TRBD2. Germline V gives CDR1 MNHEY, CDR2 SMNVEV (reference sequence). V shed 6 bases and J 2 bases; nucleotides not matched to a gene: 5. This CDR3 has 15 residues. CDR3 bases: TGTGCCAGCAGCGCGGGGGGCCGAAACACCGGGGAGCTGTTTTTT. Amino acids: CASSAGGRNTGELFF.

The chain is built from TRBV4-1 and TRBJ1-1; D is perhaps TRBD1 (6 bases). CDR1 is MGHRA, CDR2 YSYEKL, per germline. V was cut by 4 bases and J by 8 bases, with 11 bases left in between. The CDR3 spans 12 residues. In DNA form, the CDR3 reads TGCGCCAGCAGCCCTAGGGGGGGGGAAGCTTTCTTT. It specifies CASSPRGGEAFF.

The V and J genes are TRBV5-5 and TRBJ1-1, with TRBD1 matching over 7 bases. The germline V gene has CDR1 SGHKS and CDR2 YYEKEE (reference sequence). The CDR3 has 16 amino acids. The V gene end was trimmed by 4 bases and the J gene end by 1 base; junction bases not matched to a gene: 10. DNA of the CDR3: TGTGCCAGCAGCCCCAGGGGGGGGGAAAGGAACACTGAAGCTTTCTTT. It yields the protein CASSPRGGERNTEAFF.

This chain links TRBV19 with TRBJ2-7; TRBD1 agrees at 10 bases. CDR1 and CDR2 (germline): LNHDA, SQIVND (reference sequence). With V trimmed by 9 bases and J by 2 bases, 10 bases remained unmatched. This CDR3 region has 15 residues. The CDR3 sequence: CASQTGTGAAYEQYF. The CDR3 DNA sequence: TGTGCCAGCCAGACCGGGACAGGGGCAGCCTACGAGCAGTACTTC.

The chain recombines TRBV19 with TRBJ2-3; no clear D. Germline CDR1 is LNHDA and CDR2 is SQIVND (reference sequence). The CDR3 runs 14 residues. The V gene lost 1 base and the J gene lost 0 bases, with 5 bases spanning the gap. The CDR3 DNA reads as TGTGCCAGTAGTATAGGGTCTAGCACAGATACGCAGTATTTT. Translating it yields CASSIGSSTDTQYF.

V usage is TRBV2 and J usage is TRBJ2-3; 7 nucleotides align to TRBD1. V shed 5 bases and J 4 bases; nucleotides not matched to a gene: 9. The CDR3 is 15 residues long. CDR1 is SNHLY, CDR2 FYNNEI, per germline. The CDR3 loop is CASSHEGAWADTQYF. In DNA, the CDR3 is TGTGCCAGCAGTCACGAGGGGGCCTGGGCAGATACGCAGTATTTT.

In this sample, this clone turned up once. This chain connects TRBV7-2 to TRBJ2-7; 7 nucleotides line up with TRBD2. Trimming at V came to 1 base and at J to 3 bases, leaving 15 bases not matched to a gene. The CDR3 length is 18 residues. Germline CDR1 reads SGHTA; CDR2 reads FQGNSA. Written as DNA, the CDR3 is TGTGCCAGCAGCTTAGTCGTGCAGGGAGGGGACTACTACTACGAGCAGTACTTC. Amino acids: CASSLVVQGGDYYYEQYF.

The chain links TRBV6-6 to TRBJ1-5, with unresolved D. From germline, CDR1 is MNHNY and CDR2 SVGAGI (reference sequence). CDR3 length: 16 residues. The V end lost 1 base, the J end lost 4 bases, and 14 bases lay between the germline ends. The CDR3: CASSYLAADINQPQHF. DNA of the CDR3: TGTGCCAGCAGTTACTTAGCGGCAGACATTAATCAGCCCCAGCATTTT.

The gene calls are TRBV5-4 and TRBJ2-3, with 9 bases aligning to TRBD2. The CDR3 extends over 15 amino acids. V shed 0 bases, J shed 6 bases, and the junction held 5 bases outside the gene matches. Germline V gene lookup returns CDR1 SGHNT and CDR2 YYREEE (reference sequence). CDR3 protein: CASSLVGLAGDTQYF. The CDR3 nucleotides read TGTGCCAGCAGCTTGGTGGGGCTAGCGGGGGATACGCAGTATTTT. Together with reference TRBV5-4 and TRBJ2-3, the CDR3 gives the full variable domain: ETGVTQSPTHLIKTRGQQVTLRCSSQSGHNTVSWYQQALGQGPQFIFQYYREEENGRGNFPPRFSGLQFPNYSSELNVNALELDDSALYLCASSLVGLAGDTQYFGPGTRLTVL.

This chain links TRBV6-5 with TRBJ2-3, with D hard to call. The V and J ends lost 2 bases and 5 bases respectively, with 11 bases between them. CDR1 MNHEY and CDR2 SVGAGI come from the germline V gene. The CDR3 contains 14 residues. The CDR3 loop is CASSYPGLLDTQYF. The CDR3 bases are TGTGCCAGCAGTTACCCGGGCCTTTTAGATACGCAGTATTTT.

The V call is TRBV6-5, the J call TRBJ2-5; D is possibly TRBD2 (5 bases). Germline CDR1 reads MNHEY; CDR2 reads SVGAGI. The ends were cut back, 9 bases at V and 4 bases at J, with 12 bases in the middle. CDR3 length equals 12 residues. CDR3 amino acids: CASRDFRETQYF. CDR3 in DNA: TGTGCCAGTCGGGATTTCCGAGAGACCCAGTACTTC.

The chain uses TRBV6-6 and TRBJ1-1; 7 bases agree with TRBD1. The junction had 11 bases not matched to a gene; V was cut back by 5 bases and J by 5 bases. The CDR3 contains 15 residues. The germline V gene has CDR1 MNHNY and CDR2 SVGAGI (reference sequence). The CDR3 DNA reads TGTGCCAGCAGTCATAGACAGGGCATGAGAACTGAAGCTTTCTTT. It translates to CASSHRQGMRTEAFF.

The V gene is TRBV6-2 or TRBV6-3, the J gene TRBJ1-5; 8 bases are shared with TRBD1. The trim removed 6 bases at V and 1 base at J, leaving 8 bases unmatched. Germline-derived CDR1 and CDR2 are MNHEY and SVGEGT. This CDR3 is built from 16 residues. DNA for the CDR3: TGTGCCAGCAGCCGGACAGGGTTCGGGAGCAATCAGCCCCAGCATTTT. It codes for CASSRTGFGSNQPQHF.

About this clone: Other DNA sequences in this specimen translate into the identical CDR3. This chain links TRBV19 with TRBJ1-1; 8 bases fit TRBD1. This CDR3 spans 15 amino acids. V dropped 5 bases and J dropped 2; count of bases not matched to a gene: 7. Germline V lookup: CDR1 LNHDA, CDR2 SQIVND (reference sequence). The CDR3: CASSFGQGGNTEAFF. CDR3 DNA sequence: TGTGCCAGTAGTTTCGGACAGGGAGGAAACACTGAAGCTTTCTTT.

The chain combines TRBV15 with TRBJ1-4; D is unclear. The CDR3 length is 15 residues. The germline V gene has CDR1 LNHNV and CDR2 YYDKDF (reference sequence). V was clipped by 1 base and J by 4 bases, with 10 bases between them. The CDR3 nucleotides are TGTGCCACCAGCAGAGTCGGCAGTTATAATGAAAAACTGTTTTTT. Protein product: CATSRVGSYNEKLFF.

The chain is built from TRBV6-6 and TRBJ2-7; TRBD1 agrees at 8 bases. The CDR3 covers 15 residues. Losses at the gene ends were 6 bases for V and 6 bases for J; bases not matched to a gene: 13. The germline V gene has CDR1 MNHNY and CDR2 SVGAGI (reference sequence). CDR3 amino acids: CASRGRQGIKGEQYF. The CDR3 nucleotides are TGTGCCAGCAGGGGACGACAGGGGATTAAGGGCGAGCAGTACTTC.

The chain couples TRBV25-1 to TRBJ1-4; D is possibly TRBD1 (5 bases). Germline CDR1 is MGHDK and CDR2 is SYGVNS. CDR3 size: 14 residues. Deletions cut 1 base from V and 6 bases from J, with 9 bases between. CDR3 amino acids: CASSEFGGDEKLFF. DNA of the CDR3: TGTGCCAGCAGTGAATTTGGGGGAGATGAAAAACTGTTTTTT.

The rearrangement joins TRBV5-4 to TRBJ2-7; weak D call: TRBD2 (6 bases). The CDR3 runs to 15 residues. Per germline, CDR1 SGHNT and CDR2 YYREEE (reference sequence). V lost 1 base and J lost 2, with 13 bases in between. The CDR3 DNA follows: TGTGCCAGCAGCTTGCCTCAGGGCGGGACCTACGAGCAGTACTTC. It is translated as CASSLPQGGTYEQYF.